These 10 T cell receptor beta chains were all obtained from the same sample, sequenced in a study of CD8 T cells in Susac syndrome. Random hexamers were used to reverse transcribe an amount of roughly 0.45 to 1 ug RNA. One entry per CDR3 protein results from TCRdb running MiXCR on the immunoSEQ multiplex PCR reads. The sample lists under 200,000 distinct CDR3 sequences; 95% were seen once. The sample taken for sequencing was CD8+ T cells from PBMCs. These TCRs come from a human donor with multiple sclerosis.

The CDR3 DNA is TGTGCCAGCAGCTCCCCTCTAACTAGCGGGAGGGGAGGGTCCTACAATGAGCAGTTCTTC. Amino acid sequence: CASSSPLTSGRGGSYNEQFF. The V and J genes are TRBV11-2 and TRBJ2-1, with 13 bases that match TRBD2. V dropped 4 bases and J dropped 1; count of bases not matched to a gene: 13. The CDR3 runs 20 residues. The germline gives CDR1 SGHAT, CDR2 FQNNGV.

The chain uses TRBV20-1 and TRBJ2-1; TRBD1 matches at 10 bases. CDR1 and CDR2 from the germline V gene are DFQATT and SNEGSKA (reference sequence). This CDR3 spans 13 amino acids. Germline trimming cut 6 bases from V and 5 bases from J; bases unmatched to any gene: 4. The CDR3 nucleotides read TGCAGTGCGAAGGACAGGGGGAACAATGAGCAGTTCTTC. Residues: CSAKDRGNNEQFF.

The rearrangement uses TRBV19 and TRBJ2-1; D may be TRBD2 (6 bases). V gave up 5 bases and J gave up 6 bases, with 20 bases separating them. The CDR3 contains 16 residues. CDR1 LNHDA and CDR2 SQIVND come from the germline V gene (reference sequence). The CDR3 sequence is CASSPSAGRRFNEQFF. CDR3 nucleotides: TGTGCCAGTAGTCCATCGGCGGGAAGACGATTCAATGAGCAGTTCTTC.

This chain joins TRBV29-1 and TRBJ1-1; no clear D. V was cut by 3 bases and J by 14 bases, with 13 bases left in between. CDR3 length: 10 residues. CDR1 is SQVTM, CDR2 ANQGSEA, per germline. CDR3 residues: CSVDLLYAFF. CDR3 bases: TGCAGCGTTGATCTTTTATACGCGTTCTTT.

J is TRBJ1-2 and V is TRBV13; D possibly corresponds to TRBD1 (5 bases). Germline V CDR1 and CDR2: PRHDT, FYEKMQ (reference sequence). There are 16 residues in the CDR3. V gave up 2 bases and J gave up 5 bases, with 18 bases separating them. The CDR3 sequence: CASSLRLEGLIYGYTF. CDR3 in DNA: TGTGCCAGCAGCTTACGATTAGAGGGGCTGATATATGGCTACACCTTC.

The J gene is TRBJ1-4, the V gene TRBV4-1; tentatively, D is TRBD1 (5 bases). V was clipped by 1 base and J by 7 bases, with 10 bases between them. CDR3 size: 14 residues. Looked up from germline, CDR1 is MGHRA and CDR2 is YSYEKL. CDR3 bases: TGCGCCAGCAGCCAAGTATCAGGGACTGAAAAACTGTTTTTT. Residues: CASSQVSGTEKLFF.

V and J are TRBV27 and TRBJ2-5; 13 bases agree with TRBD2. The CDR3 sequence is 15 residues long. J gave up 2 bases and V 5 bases, and 2 bases lay outside the gene matches. Looked up from germline, CDR1 is MNHEY and CDR2 is SMNVEV (reference sequence). CDR3 sequence (DNA): TGTGCCAGCAGTCCGACTAGCGGGAGGCAAGAGACCCAGTACTTC. Translation: CASSPTSGRQETQYF.

The rearrangement joins TRBV20-1 to TRBJ1-4, with D unclear. Germline V gene data show CDR1 as DFQATT and CDR2 as SNEGSKA (reference sequence). The CDR3 runs 14 residues. The germline V and J ends were trimmed by 6 bases and 6 bases, with 17 bases remaining between them. The CDR3: CSAPTKGRHEKLFF. CDR3 coding DNA: TGCAGTGCCCCTACCAAAGGGCGTCATGAAAAACTGTTTTTT.

The count of this clonotype is one. This rearrangement joins TRBV29-1 to TRBJ1-1; D may be TRBD1 (6 bases). Germline values: CDR1 SQVTM, CDR2 ANQGSEA. The CDR3 loop spans 12 amino acids. V lost 3 bases to trimming and J lost 9 bases, with 14 bases between them. The DNA of the CDR3 is TGCAGCGTTGATAGCGGGGGCGGAAAAGCTTTCTTT. It translates to CSVDSGGGKAFF.

The chain joins TRBV13 to TRBJ2-5; D unresolved. This CDR3 is 14 amino acids long. V was trimmed by 3 bases and J by 5 bases, leaving 13 bases between them. Germline lookup yields CDR1 PRHDT and CDR2 FYEKMQ (reference sequence). The CDR3: CASSLVGLRETQYF. In DNA, the CDR3 is TGTGCCAGCAGCTTGGTGGGCCTTCGGGAGACCCAGTACTTC.